The 20 T cell receptor beta chains listed next were all sequenced from one sample in a study of blood T cells in healthy people across ages. For the second PCR, which ran for about 7 to 11 cycles, a sample-barcoded 5' primer and a J-beta primer mix were used. Each CDR3 protein gets one entry after TCRdb re-called the 5' RACE reads with MiXCR. The repertoire holds about 670,000 distinct CDR3 sequences, with roughly half as singletons. The sequenced material came from blood. Receptors were obtained from an elderly woman in good health.

Concerning this clonotype: One base away lies a much larger clone, so this may be a sequencing read error. The chain is built from TRBV6-5 and TRBJ1-2; D might be TRBD1 (6 bases). The CDR3 sequence is 16 residues long. Germline lookup yields CDR1 MNHEY and CDR2 SVGAGI. Here the CDR3 reads CVSTARRGGPNYGYTF. CDR3 bases: TGTGTCAGCACCGCCCGGAGGGGGGGTCCTAACTATGGCTACACCTTC.

The chain uses TRBV10-3 and TRBJ1-1; D is undetermined. This CDR3 region has 13 residues. Germline V gene sequence: CDR1 ENHRY, CDR2 SYGVKD. V was trimmed by 0 bases and J by 3 bases, leaving 5 bases between them. CDR3 sequence: CAISESEYTEAFF. CDR3 sequence (DNA): TGTGCCATCAGTGAGTCGGAGTACACTGAAGCTTTCTTT.

The rearrangement uses TRBV20-1 and TRBJ2-3; 11 bases are a match to TRBD2. The CDR3 sequence is 15 residues long. CDR1 is DFQATT and CDR2 is SNEGSKA in the germline V gene (reference sequence). Losses at the gene ends were 0 bases for V and 12 bases for J; bases not matched to a gene: 11. CDR3 sequence reads: CSARDPSGTSGHQYF. The DNA for the CDR3 is TGCAGTGCTAGAGATCCCAGCGGGACTAGCGGTCATCAGTATTTT.

The J gene is TRBJ1-2, the V gene TRBV19; D gene unclear. V was pared by 7 bases and J by 3 bases, with 9 bases between. CDR1 and CDR2 (germline): LNHDA, SQIVND (reference sequence). The CDR3 is 12 residues long. The CDR3 sequence: CASTDKYYGYTF. For the CDR3, the DNA is TGTGCCAGTACCGACAAATACTATGGCTACACCTTC.

There are a few counts of this clonotype. The chain couples TRBV6-1 to TRBJ1-2; 8 bases agree with TRBD1. Germline CDR1 is MNHNS and CDR2 is SASEGT. J gave up 4 bases and V 2 bases, and 6 bases lay outside the gene matches. The CDR3 extends over 15 amino acids. The CDR3 DNA follows: TGTGCCAGCAGTGAAATCGGGACAGGCTTCTATGGCTACACCTTC. Protein: CASSEIGTGFYGYTF.

For this clonotype: With a much larger clone just one base away, this may be a read error. The chain recombines TRBV15 with TRBJ2-1, with 7 bases aligning to TRBD2. This CDR3 comprises 17 residues. Per the germline V gene, CDR1 is LNHNV and CDR2 is YYDKDF (reference sequence). CDR3 amino acids: CATRREGAWGGDHEQFF. In DNA, the CDR3 is TGTGCCACCCGCAGAGAAGGAGCTTGGGGGGGTGACCATGAGCAGTTCTTC. The full variable domain, completed using reference TRBV15 and TRBJ2-1, is DAMVIQNPRYQVTQFGKPVTLSCSQTLNHNVMYWYQQKSSQAPKLLFHYYDKDFNNEADTPDNFQSRRPNTSFCFLDIRSPGLGDTAMYLCATRREGAWGGDHEQFFGPGTRLTVL.

In nucleotides, the CDR3 is TGTGCCAGCAGTTCCGGGACAGGGCTCTGTGGCTACACCTTC. Its translation is CASSSGTGLCGYTF. The chain has TRBV7-2 and TRBJ1-2, with 9 nucleotides matching TRBD1. Germline lookup yields CDR1 SGHTA and CDR2 FQGNSA. J lost 7 bases, V lost 6 bases, and 9 bases had no gene match. The CDR3 runs to 14 residues.

This clonotype was picked up many times. The chain couples TRBV5-1 to TRBJ2-3, with 7 bases fitting TRBD1. Germline V CDR1 and CDR2: SGHRS, YFSETQ. The CDR3 extends over 14 amino acids. With 3 bases clipped from V and 4 bases from J, the junction kept 5 bases outside the gene matches. The CDR3 DNA is TGCGCCAGCAGCTGGGACAGCGTGTCAGATACGCAGTATTTT. Amino acid sequence: CASSWDSVSDTQYF.

There are many counts of this clonotype. The rearrangement joins TRBV6-6 to TRBJ2-2, with D possibly matching TRBD2 (5 bases). In germline, CDR1 is MNHNY, CDR2 SVGAGI (reference sequence). The CDR3 consists of 15 residues. V lost 11 bases and J 5 bases, leaving 21 bases between the germline ends. The CDR3 region has the DNA TGTGCCGTCGGTTTAGGACTTCCCACGACCGGGGAGCTGTTTTTT. Its protein is CAVGLGLPTTGELFF.

The chain combines TRBV6-5 with TRBJ2-6, with 7 bases matching TRBD1. Germline CDR1 reads MNHEY; CDR2 reads SVGAGI. V was pared by 2 bases and J by 1 base, with 8 bases of the junction left unmatched. The CDR3 loop spans 18 amino acids. This CDR3 is CASSYLGGPTSGANVLTF. The DNA of the CDR3 is TGTGCCAGCAGTTACCTAGGGGGCCCAACTTCTGGGGCCAACGTCCTGACTTTC.

This rearrangement joins TRBV5-1 to TRBJ2-3, with 12 bases fitting TRBD2. Germline V lookup: CDR1 SGHRS, CDR2 YFSETQ. The V segment lost 4 bases and the J segment 2 bases; nucleotides outside the gene matches: 8. The CDR3 runs 17 residues. The CDR3 loop is CASSHIASGGDTDTQYF. As DNA, the CDR3 is TGCGCCAGCAGCCACATCGCTAGCGGGGGGGACACAGATACGCAGTATTTT.

The chain carries TRBV7-2 and TRBJ2-1; D may be TRBD2 (6 bases). Trimming took 2 bases from V and 8 from J, leaving 16 bases between them. Germline V gene lookup returns CDR1 SGHTA and CDR2 FQGNSA. The CDR3 contains 15 residues. The CDR3 region has the DNA TGTGCCAGCAGCTTACGCGGGACCCAAGGGTATGAGCAGTTCTTC. Residues: CASSLRGTQGYEQFF.

The CDR3 is CASSITSIGQYF. The CDR3 nucleotides read TGTGCCAGCAGCATAACTAGCATAGGGCAGTACTTC. This sequence joins TRBV7-8 and TRBJ2-4, with D perhaps matching TRBD2 (6 bases). The CDR3 has 12 residues. The V end was cut by 5 bases, the J end by 13 bases, with 15 bases between. Per germline, CDR1 SGHVS and CDR2 FQNEAQ.

With regard to this clonotype: A much larger clone lies a single base off, so this may be a read error. V usage is TRBV5-4 and J usage is TRBJ2-7, with TRBD2 matching over 7 bases. Trimming cost V 4 bases and J 7 bases; bases outside gene matches: 14. Germline V gene lookup returns CDR1 SGHNT and CDR2 YYREEE (reference sequence). The CDR3 covers 15 residues. CDR3 sequence (DNA): TGTGCCAGCAGCGGTGGACTAGGAACCTACAATGAGCAGTACTTC. It translates to CASSGGLGTYNEQYF.

The chain employs TRBV15 and TRBJ2-4; D remains unclear. The end of the DNA is better explained by TRBJ2-5, so the J call may be wrong. Germline lookup yields CDR1 LNHNV and CDR2 YYDKDF (reference sequence). This CDR3 has 12 amino acids. The CDR3 DNA reads TGTGCCACCAGCAGAGAAAGGAAGACCCAGTACTTC. It codes for CATSRERKTQYF.

This clonotype was detected only once. The chain recombines TRBV4-1 with TRBJ2-3; weak D call: TRBD1 (5 bases). CDR3 length: 12 residues. Germline lookup yields CDR1 MGHRA and CDR2 YSYEKL. Trimming removed 10 bases from V and 1 base from J, with 9 bases in between. The chain's CDR3 is CATLGGTDTQYF. CDR3 in DNA: TGCGCCACCCTAGGGGGCACAGATACGCAGTATTTT.

This clonotype has ten or more counts. This chain connects TRBV12-3 or TRBV12-4 to TRBJ2-7; 11 bases are shared with TRBD2. The V and J ends lost 6 bases and 5 bases, in that order; junction bases with no gene match: 9. The CDR3 contains 15 residues. The CDR3 protein is CASSAPSGRFNEQYF. CDR3 nucleotide sequence: TGTGCCAGCAGCGCCCCTAGCGGGAGGTTCAACGAGCAGTACTTC.

This clonotype was seen a handful of times. Compared with germline, one end of the junction differs, possibly owing to a read error. The rearrangement joins TRBV12-3 or TRBV12-4 to TRBJ2-4, with 9 bases that match TRBD2. The last part of the DNA fits TRBJ2-5 better; the J call may be wrong. This CDR3 is built from 13 residues. In DNA form, the CDR3 reads TGTGCCAGCAGGTTAGCGGGGGAAGAGACCCAGTACTTC. This encodes CASRLAGEETQYF.

Comment on this clonotype: This could be a read error, since a much larger clone is one nucleotide away. This rearrangement joins TRBV6-6 to TRBJ2-6; D not certain. Germline CDR1 MNHNY, CDR2 SVGAGI (reference sequence). This CDR3 is built from 16 residues. Trimming took off 0 bases at V and 4 bases at J, with 10 bases between the two ends. Here the CDR3 reads CASSYSYRRGANVLTF. The CDR3 DNA is TGTGCCAGCAGTTACTCGTACCGGAGAGGGGCCAACGTCCTGACTTTC.

Worth noting for this clonotype: A single base separates this from a much larger clone, so it may be a read error. The chain links TRBV10-3 to TRBJ2-5; the D gene is possibly TRBD2 (6 bases). The germline V gene encodes CDR1 ENHRY and CDR2 SYGVKD. The CDR3 runs to 12 residues. The V and J ends lost 11 bases and 11 bases respectively, with 21 bases between them. In DNA form, the CDR3 reads TGTGCCGCTGGCCGGGGCTCGGGGGAGCAGTACTTC. This encodes CAAGRGSGEQYF.